This TCR beta chain was sequenced in a study of T cells in localized non-small cell lung cancer. As to this clone: Its antigen is currently unknown.

Only in-frame clones appear in the TCRdb table, and some are missing; sequencing was by immunoSEQ multiplex PCR. The table lists some 51,000 clones, roughly 89% of them singletons, with less than 6% in the top ten. There are 14 residues in the CDR3. In germline, CDR1 is SGHAT, CDR2 FQNNGV. With 3 bases clipped from V and 3 bases from J, the junction kept 4 bases outside the gene matches. Study-wide points: Across samples, adjacent lung featured a median 57 of the top 100 tumor clones. In the blood, greater T cell density corresponded to longer overall survival. It was uninvolved adjacent lung that showed the highest T cell clonality, exceeding tumor.

The rearrangement joins TRBV11-2 to TRBJ2-7; 8 bases are shared with TRBD2. This TCR derives from a woman aged 40 to 75 with stage I lung adenocarcinoma. Material: peripheral blood, obtained before any cancer treatment. The CDR3 here is CASSLTSANYEQYF. As DNA, the CDR3 is TGTGCCAGCAGCTTGACTAGCGCAAACTACGAGCAGTACTTC.